The entry that follows covers one T cell receptor (beta chain) sequence. This sample is part of a study of T cell responses to AZD1222 COVID-19 vaccine. TCRdb's table, derived via immunoSEQ multiplex PCR, lists solely in-frame clones and lacks some. Here the sample spans over 150,000 clones, approximately 92% being singletons. V was clipped by 6 bases and J by 6 bases, with 10 bases between them. CDR3 size: 12 residues. Germline V CDR1 and CDR2: MNHEY, SVGEGT. The chain links TRBV6-2 or TRBV6-3 to TRBJ2-3; no firm D call. The receptor's source is an adult in good health. The specimen was peripheral blood, collected on day 0 of AZD1222 vaccination. The CDR3 loop reads CASSQSADTQYF. CDR3 DNA: TGTGCCAGCAGCCAGAGCGCGGATACGCAGTATTTT.